This T cell receptor (beta chain) was sequenced in a study of early T cells in non-severe SARS-CoV-2 infection (dated by TCRdb to the early 2020s). For the wider study: TCR sequencing used bulk RNA from unsorted whole blood, so alpha and beta chains could not be paired. Study-wide findings and limitations: VDJdb matching was skewed toward anti-spike CD8 responses and likely underestimated virus-specific expansions, missing private and CD4 specificities.

CDR3 length: 14 amino acids, cysteine to phenylalanine. Just the 42-base CDR3 DNA is kept, in frame starting at base 1. With regard to this clonotype: Its target antigen remains unknown. Being one base from a much bigger clone, this may be a read error.

Receptors were amplified or captured by 5' RACE. The sequencer listed for this sample is NextSeq 500. Unique molecular identifiers were attached to individual cDNA molecules in the TCR library protocol so that sequencing error and PCR bias could be corrected. Sequencing covered both TCR alpha and beta chains, and within each sample the abundances of alpha and beta sequences were tightly co-correlated. In the paper's pipeline: Decombinator V4 was used to annotate the V gene, J gene and CDR3 of the TCR sequences. Expanded TCRs were defined as changing significantly between any two time points under a Poisson model with p below 0.0001. TCR abundances were normalised to the total number of TCRs sequenced per sample and were expressed as counts per million. MAIT TCRs were defined by TRAV1-2 paired with TRAJ12, TRAJ20 or TRAJ33, and iNKT TCRs by TRAV10 paired with TRAJ18. VDJdb, accessed 1 November 2021, was searched for CMV, EBV and SARS-CoV-2 annotated TCRs, with TCRs annotated for multiple antigens excluded. TCRdb reprocessing: public reads trimmed at Q25 with fastp, clones called with MiXCR, in-frame beta chains kept. Rows matching on CDR3 protein sequence are summarized as one entry with the most common DNA and genes. The V and J calls, along with clone size, are taken from TCRdb and not from the paper's own processing. The sample table contains 40,000 or so distinct CDR3 sequences; only one count was recorded for 5.8% of them. The ten largest clonotypes hold about 8% of the sample.

The study was a case-control design nested within a healthcare worker cohort in London, UK, with weekly nasopharyngeal swab PCR tests and blood sampling. Healthcare workers were recruited during the week of the UK lockdown, between 23 and 31 March 2020, and followed weekly for up to roughly 15 weeks. The sequence was obtained from an adult who was a healthcare worker with PCR-confirmed SARS-CoV-2 infection or an uninfected control (not recorded which). The sample consisted of whole blood. The sequence links TRBV12-3 or TRBV12-4 to TRBJ2-7; 12 nucleotides in the junction match TRBD1. The nucleotide sequence is TGTGCCTGCAGTGGGGACAGGGGGCCCGACGAGCAGTACTTC. This encodes CACSGDRGPDEQYF.